The present TCR beta chain was sequenced within a study of blood T cell repertoires in COVID-19 (dated by TCRdb to about 2020). Looking at the study overall: Samples from collaborators originated in the United States, Italy and Spain and spanned both the acute and convalescent phases of COVID-19. The samples were drawn from the first 160 participants of the ongoing ImmuneRACE study and from about 1,200 subjects provided by 6 global collaborators. A de-identified subject ID, COVID-19 status, age in years and sex were almost always included in the sample metadata. Subjects who had been exposed to COVID-19, were actively infected with it, or had recovered from it provided the deeply sampled blood TCRbeta repertoires that made up the dataset. The prospective study material was composed of cDNA or gDNA derived from T cells, B-cell-depleted T cells, or PBMCs. Where HLA class I and class II types were available, the types were taken from metadata supplied by the sample provider, not from assay-based typing. The repertoires were released in a freely available public database meant as a resource for research on the immune response to SARS-CoV-2.

Findings and caveats that apply to the study as a whole: Clinical and demographic metadata were provided uncurated, with the amount varying by source and participant.

A note on this clone: The specificity of this receptor is unknown. There are no base qualities to consult, and no much larger clone falls within one base.

The immunoSEQ Assay, a bias-controlled multiplex PCR, was used to amplify TCRbeta CDR3 regions from genomic DNA. The authors' analysis ran thus. The number of nucleated cells in each sample was estimated by amplification of reference gene primers within the assay. Sequence reads were collapsed and filtered to measure the absolute abundance of every unique TCRbeta CDR3 rearrangement. For each sample, productive Simpson clonality was calculated as the square root of Simpson's diversity index over productive rearrangements. TCRdb obtained this table from immuneACCESS and retained in-frame rearrangements with V and J assigned. These tables miss some clones; where compared with another copy, unresolved V genes account for less than half of the shortfall, and the remainder is unexplained. The D gene and trimming were derived from the DNA, and the V and J assignments and clone size from that table. The sample table contains some 240,000 clones; only one count was recorded for around 86% of them. About 6.3% of the sample rests with the top ten.

A second Seattle source provided samples from volunteer blood donors who had recovered from COVID-19. Each collaborating institution followed its own protocols to collect whole blood in K2EDTA tubes. Collaborator samples were shipped for TCRbeta analysis as frozen whole blood, isolated PBMCs, or DNA extracted from either sample type. The CDR3 goes from the cysteine to the phenylalanine over 15 residues. Only CDR3 DNA remains: 45 bases, in frame from the first base. V is cut by 0 bases and J by 0 bases, and the space between the germline ends is 8 bases. This TCR was sampled from a man between 60 and 75 years old who had recovered from COVID-19. Sample: peripheral blood. This chain is built from TRBV23-1 and TRBJ1-2; no D segment can be confidently identified. TRBV23-1 is identified as an open reading frame with a role that is uncertain. The DNA is TGCGCCAGCAGTCAATCGGCGGGAACTAACTATGGCTACACCTTC. It specifies CASSQSAGTNYGYTF.